This is a list of T cell receptor beta chains from one sample in a study of CD8+ T cells in alopecia areata. Profiled with immunoSEQ multiplex PCR; TCRdb holds only in-frame clones, not every one. This sample has 160,000 or so clones, with roughly 58% found just once. This sample comprised CD4+ T cells sorted from blood, obtained between weeks 55 and 70, from a patient treated with tofacitinib. The receptors derive from a human donor with alopecia areata. The CDR3 runs from the conserved cysteine through the conserved F or W. D genes are given only for firm matches. Size tells how often a clone was seen (once, few, many) or the class of an expanded clone, and some rows leave it out.

TGTGCCAGCTCGGGTCGGGGTCGGGGATCACCCCTCCACTTT	CASSGRGRGSPLHF	TRBV5-6	TRBJ1-6	.	.
TGCAGCGTCCGGGACACCTCCTACGAGCAGTACTTC	CSVRDTSYEQYF	TRBV29-1	TRBJ2-7	.	.
TGTGCCAGCAGCTTAGAGCGGGCCTACGAGCAGTACTTC	CASSLERAYEQYF	TRBV7-6	TRBJ2-7	.	.
TGCGCCAGCAGCCCGGGACTCTTTCAAGAGACCCAGTACTTC	CASSPGLFQETQYF	TRBV5-1	TRBJ2-5	.	.
TGCGCCAGCAGCTTCCAACAGGCCGGGACAGGGTTCTACGAGCAGTACTTC	CASSFQQAGTGFYEQYF	TRBV5-1	TRBJ2-7	TRBD1	.
TGTGCCAGCAGCCGAGTAGATGGCTACACCTTC	CASSRVDGYTF	TRBV11-2	TRBJ1-2	.	.
TGTGCCTGGAGTGTACTCGGCAGTACCTCGAATCAGCCCCAGCATTTT	CAWSVLGSTSNQPQHF	TRBV30	TRBJ1-5	.	.
TGTGCCAGCAGTTCCCAAGGACGGTTCTCCTACGAGCAGTACTTC	CASSSQGRFSYEQYF	TRBV6-6	TRBJ2-7	.	.
TGTGCCAGCTCACCAAAGAAGGTGAACACTGAAGCTTTCTTT	CASSPKKVNTEAFF	TRBV18	TRBJ1-1	.	.
TGTGCCACCAGCAGAGCGGTTACTCGAAGCATCTCGGAGACCCAGTACTTC	CATSRAVTRSISETQYF	TRBV15	TRBJ2-5	.	.
TGTGCCAGCAGCCCACGGACAGCCCTCTCTGGGGCCAACGTCCTGACTTTC	CASSPRTALSGANVLTF	TRBV4-2	TRBJ2-6	.	.
TGTGCCAGCAGCCAAGGTCCGACAGGGGGAAATTCACCCCTCCACTTT	CASSQGPTGGNSPLHF	TRBV4-2	TRBJ1-6	TRBD1	few
TGTGCCAGCAGTTTAGAACAGGGAAACATTCAGTACTTC	CASSLEQGNIQYF	TRBV27	TRBJ2-4	.	.
TGTGCCAGCAGCCCGACAGGTTATAACGAGCAGTACTTC	CASSPTGYNEQYF	TRBV2	TRBJ2-7	.	.
TGCAGCGTTGGTCAGGGGGCTGGAAACACCATATATTTT	CSVGQGAGNTIYF	TRBV29-1	TRBJ1-3	TRBD1	.
TGCAGCGTTCCCGGGACAGGGAACACTGAAGCTTTCTTT	CSVPGTGNTEAFF	TRBV29-1	TRBJ1-1	TRBD1	.
TGCAGCGTTTTAGGTGGGTTCTACGAGCAGTACTTC	CSVLGGFYEQYF	TRBV29-1	TRBJ2-7	.	.
TGTGCCAGCAGTGATGGAACAGATACGCAGTATTTT	CASSDGTDTQYF	TRBV6-1	TRBJ2-3	.	.
TGTGCCAGTAGTATCCCAGGGACAGGGGGCGAGCAGTACTTC	CASSIPGTGGEQYF	TRBV19	TRBJ2-7	TRBD1	few
TGCAGCGTTGAAGACCGGACAGGAACTAATGAAAAACTGTTTTTT	CSVEDRTGTNEKLFF	TRBV29-1	TRBJ1-4	TRBD1	few
TGTGCCAGCTCACCATCCGGGTCCGGGGCCAACGTCCTGACTTTC	CASSPSGSGANVLTF	TRBV18	TRBJ2-6	.	.
TGCGCCAGCAGCTCGGACAGGGTTGGGCAAGAGACCCAGTACTTC	CASSSDRVGQETQYF	TRBV5-1	TRBJ2-5	TRBD1	medium-sized
TGCAGCGTTGCGGGCCCAGACGAGCAGTACTTC	CSVAGPDEQYF	TRBV29-1	TRBJ2-7	.	few
TGTGCCAGCAGCCCCTTGGGGGGGCCCGGGGAGCTGTTTTTT	CASSPLGGPGELFF	TRBV7-2	TRBJ2-2	.	.
TGCAGCGTTCGAAGGACTAGCGGGGGATCAACAGATACGCAGTATTTT	CSVRRTSGGSTDTQYF	TRBV29-1	TRBJ2-3	TRBD2	.
TGTGCCAGCGGGCAGGGGATGACCTACGAGCAGTACTTC	CASGQGMTYEQYF	TRBV6-1	TRBJ2-7	.	.
TGCAGCGTTGGACAGGCCAATCAGCCCCAGCATTTT	CSVGQANQPQHF	TRBV29-1	TRBJ1-5	.	.
TGTGCCTGGAGAAACGTTTCAGCGGGGTCTAAACTAACAGAACGGTCCTACAATGAGCAGTTCTTC	CAWRNVSAGSKLTERSYNEQFF	TRBV30	TRBJ2-1	TRBD2	few
TGTGCCAGCAGTCCGGACAAAGTGACGCAGTATTTT	CASSPDKVTQYF	TRBV6-5	TRBJ2-3	.	.
TGTGCCAGCAGCCAAGATCGACAGGGACGGGTCGAGCAGTTCTTC	CASSQDRQGRVEQFF	TRBV4-2	TRBJ2-1	TRBD1	few
TGTGCCAGCAGCCCAATAGGCGGGGGGATCAATGAGCAGTTCTTC	CASSPIGGGINEQFF	TRBV5-6	TRBJ2-1	TRBD2	.
TGCGCCAGCAGCCTACGAGGTGGGGGGAGACAGCTCTCCTACGAGCAGTACTTC	CASSLRGGGRQLSYEQYF	TRBV5-1	TRBJ2-7	.	.
TGCAGCGCCCAAGGGGGCCCGAACACTGAAGCTTTCTTT	CSAQGGPNTEAFF	TRBV29-1	TRBJ1-1	TRBD1	.
TGTGCCAGCAGCCAAGTATGGGGGCTCTCCCCTGGCTACACCTTC	CASSQVWGLSPGYTF	TRBV14	TRBJ1-2	.	.
TGTGCCACCAGCAGAGATTCCACGGGGGAGCTGTTTTTT	CATSRDSTGELFF	TRBV15	TRBJ2-2	.	.
TGTGCCTGGAGTGACCGATTTACAGGGCAATTAAATCAGCCCCAGCATTTT	CAWSDRFTGQLNQPQHF	TRBV30	TRBJ1-5	.	.
TGCAGCGTGCGGGGGGCCAACACTGAAGCTTTCTTT	CSVRGANTEAFF	TRBV29-1	TRBJ1-1	.	few
TGCGCCAGCAGCCAACTCCGGGGGGAGACCCAGTACTTC	CASSQLRGETQYF	TRBV4-1	TRBJ2-5	.	.
TGTGCCAGCAGCTTAACAGGGCGCACCGGGGAGCTGTTTTTT	CASSLTGRTGELFF	TRBV7-9	TRBJ2-2	.	.
TGTGCCAGCAGCTTGACCTCAGCGGGGGGCGACACAGATACGCAGTATTTT	CASSLTSAGGDTDTQYF	TRBV5-6	TRBJ2-3	TRBD2	few
TGCGCCAGCAGCTTGGTCGCCCCGCGCACCCAGGCCATCTACGAGCAGTACTTC	CASSLVAPRTQAIYEQYF	TRBV5-1	TRBJ2-7	.	.
TGTGCCAGCAGCTCGGGACACCGCGCGATGGACTTC	CASSSGHRAMDF	TRBV7-9	TRBJ1-2	.	.
TGTGCCAGCAGCCCTTTACAAGAGACCCAGTACTTC	CASSPLQETQYF	TRBV7-9	TRBJ2-5	.	.
TGTGCCAGCAGTTTATCGATAACAGGGAGCGCGGCCAAAAACATTCAGTACTTC	CASSLSITGSAAKNIQYF	TRBV27	TRBJ2-4	.	.
TGCGCCAGCAGCCAAGAGACCCAGTACTTC	CASSQETQYF	TRBV4-1	TRBJ2-5	.	few
TGTGCCAGCAGCGCGAGGGACCCCATGCCCTACAATGAGCAGTTCTTC	CASSARDPMPYNEQFF	TRBV7-2	TRBJ2-1	.	few
TGTGCCAGCTCACCGGGGACTAGGGGCAATGAGCAGTTCTTC	CASSPGTRGNEQFF	TRBV18	TRBJ2-1	TRBD2	few
TGTGCCAGCAGCCAAGCGAGGAGTTCACCCCTCCACTTT	CASSQARSSPLHF	TRBV14	TRBJ1-6	.	.
TGCGCCAGCAGCCAAGGCGTATCGGGGTGGGCCTATGGCTACACCTTC	CASSQGVSGWAYGYTF	TRBV4-1	TRBJ1-2	.	.
TGTGCCATCAGTGAGGTTGTGGGGACCAAAAGAAGCACAGATACGCAGTATTTT	CAISEVVGTKRSTDTQYF	TRBV10-3	TRBJ2-3	.	few
TGTGCCAGCAGTTACTCGAACGGCGACCAAGAGACCCAGTACTTC	CASSYSNGDQETQYF	TRBV6-5	TRBJ2-5	.	.
TGTGCCAGCAGTGGACAGATCCTCCAGAACACTGAAGCTTTCTTT	CASSGQILQNTEAFF	TRBV2	TRBJ1-1	.	many
TGCGCCAGCAGCGAGCTAGCGGGCATTGGGAACGAGCAGTACTTC	CASSELAGIGNEQYF	TRBV5-1	TRBJ2-7	TRBD2	once
TGTGCCTGGAGTTCGAACAGCAATCAGCCCCAGCATTTT	CAWSSNSNQPQHF	TRBV30	TRBJ1-5	.	.
TGTGCCACCAGCAGTGCAGGGAGGCAGTATGGAAACACCATATATTTT	CATSSAGRQYGNTIYF	TRBV15	TRBJ1-3	.	.
TGTGCCAGCAGTGAATTGGGACGGAATACGCAGTATTTT	CASSELGRNTQYF	TRBV2	TRBJ2-3	.	many
TGCGCCAGCAGCCGGACCGGGACAGGGATGACCGGGGAGCTGTTTTTT	CASSRTGTGMTGELFF	TRBV5-1	TRBJ2-2	TRBD1	many